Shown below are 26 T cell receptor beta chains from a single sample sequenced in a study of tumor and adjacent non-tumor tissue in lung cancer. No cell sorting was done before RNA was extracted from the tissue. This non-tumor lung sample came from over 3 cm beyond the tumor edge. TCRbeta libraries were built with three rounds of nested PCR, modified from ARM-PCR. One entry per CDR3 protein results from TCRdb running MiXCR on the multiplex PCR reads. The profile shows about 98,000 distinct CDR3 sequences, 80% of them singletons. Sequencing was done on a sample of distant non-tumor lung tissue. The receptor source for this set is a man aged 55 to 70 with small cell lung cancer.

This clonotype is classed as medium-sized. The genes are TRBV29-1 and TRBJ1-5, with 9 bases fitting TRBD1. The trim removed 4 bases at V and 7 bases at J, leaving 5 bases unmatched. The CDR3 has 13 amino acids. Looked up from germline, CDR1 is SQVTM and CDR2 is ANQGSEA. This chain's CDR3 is CSVGGTGNQPQHF. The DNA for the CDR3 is TGCAGCGTTGGAGGGACAGGGAACCAGCCCCAGCATTTT.

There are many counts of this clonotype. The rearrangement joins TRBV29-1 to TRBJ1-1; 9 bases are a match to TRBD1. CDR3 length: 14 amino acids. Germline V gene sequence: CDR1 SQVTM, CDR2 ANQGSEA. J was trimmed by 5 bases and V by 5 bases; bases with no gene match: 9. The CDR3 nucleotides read TGCAGCGTTAACCGGGACAGGGATATTACTGAAGCTTTCTTT. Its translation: CSVNRDRDITEAFF.

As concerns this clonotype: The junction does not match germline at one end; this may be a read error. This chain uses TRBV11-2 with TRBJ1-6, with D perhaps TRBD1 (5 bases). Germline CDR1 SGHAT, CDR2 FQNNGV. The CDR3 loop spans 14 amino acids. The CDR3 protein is CASSLTGDSSPLHF. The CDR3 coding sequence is TGTGCCAGCAGCTTAACAGGCGATAGTTCACCCCTCCACTTC.

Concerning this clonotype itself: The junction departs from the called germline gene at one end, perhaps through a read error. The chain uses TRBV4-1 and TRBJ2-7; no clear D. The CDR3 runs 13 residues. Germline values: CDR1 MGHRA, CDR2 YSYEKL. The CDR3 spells CASSFGRLHVQYF. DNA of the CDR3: TGCGCTAGCAGTTTCGGCAGACTCCACGTGCAGTACTTC.

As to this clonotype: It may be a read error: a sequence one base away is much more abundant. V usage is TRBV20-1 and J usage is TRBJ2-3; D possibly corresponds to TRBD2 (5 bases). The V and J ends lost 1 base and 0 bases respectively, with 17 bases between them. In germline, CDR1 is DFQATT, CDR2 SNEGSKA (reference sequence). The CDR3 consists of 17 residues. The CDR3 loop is CSARVRVLVYSTDTQYF. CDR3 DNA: TGCAGTGCTAGAGTTAGGGTACTAGTGTATAGCACAGATACGCAGTATTTT.

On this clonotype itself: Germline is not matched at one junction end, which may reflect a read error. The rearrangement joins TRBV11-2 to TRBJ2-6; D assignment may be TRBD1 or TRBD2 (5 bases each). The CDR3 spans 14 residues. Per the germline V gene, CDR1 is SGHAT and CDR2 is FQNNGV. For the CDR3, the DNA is TGTGCCAGCAGCGAGGGATCCGGGGCCATCGTCCCGACTTTC. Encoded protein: CASSEGSGAIVPTF.

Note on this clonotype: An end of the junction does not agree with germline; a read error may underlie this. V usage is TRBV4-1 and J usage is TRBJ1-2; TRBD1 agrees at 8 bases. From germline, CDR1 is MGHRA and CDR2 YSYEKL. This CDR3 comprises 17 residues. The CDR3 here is CDSSQLGSTGGDYGYTF. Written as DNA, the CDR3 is TGCGACAGCAGCCAACTTGGGTCCACAGGGGGGGACTATGGTTACACATTC.

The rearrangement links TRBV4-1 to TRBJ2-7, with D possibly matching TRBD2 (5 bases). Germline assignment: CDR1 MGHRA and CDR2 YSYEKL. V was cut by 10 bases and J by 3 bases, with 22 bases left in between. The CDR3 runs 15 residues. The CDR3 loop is CAISQDLEGFYEQYF. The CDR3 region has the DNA TGCGCCATCAGTCAAGATTTAGAGGGTTTCTACGAGCAGTACTTC.

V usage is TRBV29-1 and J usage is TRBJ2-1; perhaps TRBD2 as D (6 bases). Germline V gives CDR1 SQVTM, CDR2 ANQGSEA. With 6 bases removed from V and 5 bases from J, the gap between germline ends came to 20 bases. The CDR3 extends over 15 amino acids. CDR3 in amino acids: CSVTLISGRDNEQFF. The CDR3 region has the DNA TGCAGCGTCACCTTGATTAGCGGTAGAGACAATGAGCAGTTCTTC.

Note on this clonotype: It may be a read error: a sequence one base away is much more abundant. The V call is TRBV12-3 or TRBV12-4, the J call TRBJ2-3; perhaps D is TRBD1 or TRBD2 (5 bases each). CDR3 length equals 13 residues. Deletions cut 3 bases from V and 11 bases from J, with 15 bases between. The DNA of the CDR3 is TGTGCCAGCAGTTTTAAGATCGGGACGGTGCAGTATTTT. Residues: CASSFKIGTVQYF.

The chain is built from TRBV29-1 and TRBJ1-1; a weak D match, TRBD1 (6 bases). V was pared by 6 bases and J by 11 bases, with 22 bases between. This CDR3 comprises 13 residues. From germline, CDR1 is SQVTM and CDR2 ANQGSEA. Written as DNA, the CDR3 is TGCAGCGTCTCCTCATGGACAGCCGAGCCTGCTTTCTTT. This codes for CSVSSWTAEPAFF.

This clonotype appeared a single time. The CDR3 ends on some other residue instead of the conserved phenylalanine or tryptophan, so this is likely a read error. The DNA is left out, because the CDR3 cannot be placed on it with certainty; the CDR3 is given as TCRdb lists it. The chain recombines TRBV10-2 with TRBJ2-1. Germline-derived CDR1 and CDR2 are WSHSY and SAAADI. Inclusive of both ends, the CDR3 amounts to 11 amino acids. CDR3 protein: CASSESTGHFL.

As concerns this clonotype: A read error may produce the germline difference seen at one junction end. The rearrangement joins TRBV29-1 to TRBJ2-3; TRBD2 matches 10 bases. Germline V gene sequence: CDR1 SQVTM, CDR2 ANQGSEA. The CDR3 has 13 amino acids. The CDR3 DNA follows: TGCAGCGTGGGCACTAGCGGGGCAGATATGCAGTATTTT. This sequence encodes CSVGTSGADMQYF.

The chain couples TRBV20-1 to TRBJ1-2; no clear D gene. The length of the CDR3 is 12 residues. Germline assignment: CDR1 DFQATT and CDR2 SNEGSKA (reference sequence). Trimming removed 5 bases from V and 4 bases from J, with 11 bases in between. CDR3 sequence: CSAEPDFYGYTF. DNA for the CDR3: TGCAGTGCTGAACCGGACTTCTATGGCTACACCTTC.

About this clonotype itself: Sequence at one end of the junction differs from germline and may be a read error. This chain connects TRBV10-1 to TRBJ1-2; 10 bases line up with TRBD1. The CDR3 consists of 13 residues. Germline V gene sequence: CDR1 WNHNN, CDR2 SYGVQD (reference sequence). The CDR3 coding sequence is TGCACCAGCAGGGACAGGGGCAGGGTTGGCTACACCTTC. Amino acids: CTSRDRGRVGYTF.

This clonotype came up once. The CDR3 DNA reads TGTGCCAGTAGTGTAGTGGGGGGGCCGAACGACCAGTACGTC. This sequence encodes CASSVVGGPNDQYV. The chain combines TRBV25-1 with TRBJ2-7; weak D call: TRBD2 (7 bases). There are 14 residues in the CDR3. Germline assignment: CDR1 MGHDK and CDR2 SYGVNS.

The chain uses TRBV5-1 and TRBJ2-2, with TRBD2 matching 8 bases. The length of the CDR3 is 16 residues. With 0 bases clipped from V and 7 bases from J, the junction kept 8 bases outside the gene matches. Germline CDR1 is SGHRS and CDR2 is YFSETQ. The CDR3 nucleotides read TGCGCCAGCAGCTTGGCGGGGGGGGCGGACGTCGGGGAGCTGTTTTTT. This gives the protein CASSLAGGADVGELFF.

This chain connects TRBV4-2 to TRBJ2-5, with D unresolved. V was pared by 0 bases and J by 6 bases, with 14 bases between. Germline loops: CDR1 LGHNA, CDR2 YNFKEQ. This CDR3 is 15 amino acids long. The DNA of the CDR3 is TGTGCCAGCAGCCAAGAAACTCTGCTACAAAAGACCCAGTACTTC. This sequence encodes CASSQETLLQKTQYF.

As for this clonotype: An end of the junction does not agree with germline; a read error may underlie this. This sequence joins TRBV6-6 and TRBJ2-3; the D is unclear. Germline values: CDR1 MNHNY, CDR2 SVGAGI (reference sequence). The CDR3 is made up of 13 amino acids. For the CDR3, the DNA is TGTGCCAGCAGTCTACTCGGCACAGATATGCAGTATTTT. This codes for CASSLLGTDMQYF.

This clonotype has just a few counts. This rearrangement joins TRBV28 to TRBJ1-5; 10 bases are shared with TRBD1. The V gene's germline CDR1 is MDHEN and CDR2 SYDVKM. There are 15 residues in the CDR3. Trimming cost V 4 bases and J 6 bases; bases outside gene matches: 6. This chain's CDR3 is CASSSGQGYGQPQHF. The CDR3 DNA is TGTGCCAGCAGTTCGGGACAGGGGTACGGTCAGCCCCAGCATTTT.

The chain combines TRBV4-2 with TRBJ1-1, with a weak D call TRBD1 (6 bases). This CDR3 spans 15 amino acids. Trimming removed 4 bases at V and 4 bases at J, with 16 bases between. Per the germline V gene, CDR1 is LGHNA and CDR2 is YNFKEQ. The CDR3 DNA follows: TGTGCCAGCAGCCCATCACGGGACATGGTCACTGAAGCTTTCTTT. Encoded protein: CASSPSRDMVTEAFF.

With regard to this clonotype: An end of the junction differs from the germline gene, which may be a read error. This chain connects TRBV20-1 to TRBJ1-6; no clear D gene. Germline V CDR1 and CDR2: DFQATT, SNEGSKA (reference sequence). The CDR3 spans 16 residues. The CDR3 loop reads CSARDIEAALHSPFHF. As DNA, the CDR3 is TGCAGTGCTAGAGATATCGAGGCAGCCCTCCATTCACCCTTCCACTTT.

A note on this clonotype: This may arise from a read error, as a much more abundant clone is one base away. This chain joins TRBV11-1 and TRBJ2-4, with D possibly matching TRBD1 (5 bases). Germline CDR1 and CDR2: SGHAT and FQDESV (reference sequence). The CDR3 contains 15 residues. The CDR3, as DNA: TGTGCCAGCAGCTTAGGAGAGACAGCCAAAAACACTCAGTACTTC. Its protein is CASSLGETAKNTQYF.

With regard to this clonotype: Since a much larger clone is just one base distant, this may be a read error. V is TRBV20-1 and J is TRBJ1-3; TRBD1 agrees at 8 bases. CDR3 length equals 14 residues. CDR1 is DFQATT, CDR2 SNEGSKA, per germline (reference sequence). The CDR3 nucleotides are TGCAGTACTAGAAGGGGGACAGGTGGAAACACCATATATTTT. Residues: CSTRRGTGGNTIYF.

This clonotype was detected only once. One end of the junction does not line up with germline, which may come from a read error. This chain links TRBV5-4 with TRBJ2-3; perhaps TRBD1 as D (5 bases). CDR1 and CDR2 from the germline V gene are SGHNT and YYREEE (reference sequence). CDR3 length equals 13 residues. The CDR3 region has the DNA TGTACCAGCAGAGCTACAGGAACAGATATGCAGTATTTT. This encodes CTSRATGTDMQYF.

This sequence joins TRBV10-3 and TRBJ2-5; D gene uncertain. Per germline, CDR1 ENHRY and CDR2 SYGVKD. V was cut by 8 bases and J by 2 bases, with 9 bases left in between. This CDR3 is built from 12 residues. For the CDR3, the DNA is TGTGCCATCGTCCCAGGTCAAGAGACCCAGTACTTC. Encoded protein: CAIVPGQETQYF.